This T cell receptor beta chain was retrieved from a study of control samples from healthy donors and cancer patients (dated by TCRdb to between 2020 and 2021). Its CDR3 holds 14 amino acids, cysteine through phenylalanine. Only the CDR3 DNA is retained, 42 bases long and in frame from the first base. As encoded in the germline V gene, CDR1 is SGHTA while CDR2 is FQGTGA. Germline trimming: 5 bases from V, 4 bases from J; junction bases outside gene matches: 3. This clone appeared once. The antigen it recognizes is unknown. No much larger clonotype is one base removed from it; base qualities were not supplied. This same CDR3 is encoded by further DNA sequences in the sample. Library preparation was by the immunoSEQ multiplex PCR assay. In TCRdb, the immuneACCESS table is reduced to in-frame sequences with V and J assigned. These tables do not hold every clone; where another copy was compared, an unresolved V gene accounts for under half, and the others remain unexplained. A total of over 200,000 clones appear in this sample, over 70% of them only once. Clones ranked in the top ten supply more than 10% of the sample.

This TCR came from a woman in her sixties or seventies with lung cancer. Input material: PBMCs. Recombination joined TRBV7-3 with TRBJ2-5; 11 bases in between match TRBD1. CDR3 reads: CASSRTGGGETQYF. Read as DNA, the sequence is TGTGCCAGCAGCCGGACAGGGGGCGGAGAGACCCAGTACTTC.